This T cell receptor beta chain appears in the sequencing data of a study of response to subunit inactivated influenza vaccine. Notes on this clonotype: Its antigen is as yet unknown.

The CDR3 covers 17 residues. From germline, CDR1 is SQVTM and CDR2 ANQGSEA. Trimming stripped 4 bases from V and 5 bases from J, with 24 bases between. Findings of the study overall: Every seasonal influenza vaccination brings in few new T cells, the authors suggested.

TCRdb recomputed calls from the RT-PCR reads with MiXCR, one row per CDR3 protein. The sample comprises about 780,000 distinct CDR3 sequences, about a fifth of which are singletons, and approximately 10% rests with the top ten. The sequence was collected from a man between 45 and 60 years old who received an inactivated influenza vaccine. The chain links TRBV29-1 to TRBJ2-1; possible D gene TRBD2, 6 bases. Sequences were derived from PBMCs from blood, sampled roughly 5 days after vaccination. Written as DNA, the CDR3 is TGCAGCGTTGCGGAGGGCGGGCGTGGGGGGACCCACAATGAGCAGTTCTTC. Its protein product is CSVAEGGRGGTHNEQFF.